Listed below are T cell receptor beta chains from one sample, sequenced in a study of CD8+CD57+ T cells in acquired aplastic anemia. MiXCR, run by TCRdb on the reads, gives a single entry per CDR3 protein. The data contain about 160,000 distinct CDR3 sequences, about two thirds of them singletons. Input material: sorted CD4+, CD8+, or CD8+CD57+ T cells (not recorded which) from PBMCs. Receptors were obtained from a human donor with aplastic anemia. CDR3s include the opening cysteine and the closing phenylalanine or tryptophan. Fields, in order: J gene, clone size, D gene, V gene, CDR3 DNA, CDR3 protein. D genes are given only for firm matches. Clone size is given for some rows only: seen once, a few or many times, or a class if the clone is expanded.

J: TRBJ1-5; size: .; D: .; V: TRBV6-5; DNA: TGTGCCAGCAGTGAATTGGGTAGCAATCAGCCCCAGCATTTT; CDR3: CASSELGSNQPQHF
J: TRBJ2-3; size: few; D: .; V: TRBV25-1; DNA: TGTGCCAGCAGTGGACGAGGGAGATGGGACACAGATACGCAGTATTTT; CDR3: CASSGRGRWDTDTQYF
J: TRBJ1-5; size: .; D: .; V: TRBV20-1; DNA: TGCAGTGCTAAACTGGGGTCGTATCAGCCCCAGCATTTT; CDR3: CSAKLGSYQPQHF
J: TRBJ2-3; size: .; D: .; V: TRBV6-4; DNA: TGTGCCAGCAGTGAGAGGGGAGACACAGATACGCAGTATTTT; CDR3: CASSERGDTDTQYF
J: TRBJ2-7; size: .; D: .; V: TRBV20-1; DNA: TGCAGTGCTCATCGATTCAGGGTTGACGGCTACGAGCAGTACTTC; CDR3: CSAHRFRVDGYEQYF
J: TRBJ2-1; size: few; D: TRBD1; V: TRBV10-3; DNA: TGTGCCATCAGTGATGACACAGGGGGTAAAAATGAGCAGTTCTTC; CDR3: CAISDDTGGKNEQFF
J: TRBJ2-2; size: .; D: .; V: TRBV15; DNA: TGTGCCACCAGCGATTGGGGGGGCGCGAACACCGGGGAGCTGTTTTTT; CDR3: CATSDWGGANTGELFF
J: TRBJ2-7; size: .; D: .; V: TRBV7-9; DNA: TGTGCCAGCAGCTCACTAGGGACCGGTACCTACGAGCAGTACTTC; CDR3: CASSSLGTGTYEQYF
J: TRBJ2-3; size: .; D: .; V: TRBV24-1; DNA: TGTGCCACCAGTGATTCCAGGGACAGCACAGATACGCAGTATTTT; CDR3: CATSDSRDSTDTQYF
J: TRBJ1-6; size: .; D: .; V: TRBV2; DNA: TGTGCCAGCATGGTTGAGTCAGGTTTGGCTTCACCCCTCCACTTT; CDR3: CASMVESGLASPLHF
J: TRBJ2-2; size: .; D: .; V: TRBV6-4; DNA: TGTGCCAGCAGTGACGGGGGGCACAACGGGGAGCTGTTTTTT; CDR3: CASSDGGHNGELFF
J: TRBJ2-1; size: .; D: .; V: TRBV7-2; DNA: TGTGCCAGCAGCCCCCTCGGGGGGCGGGATGAGCAGTTCTTC; CDR3: CASSPLGGRDEQFF
J: TRBJ2-7; size: .; D: .; V: TRBV7-2; DNA: TGTGCCAGCAGCCCTGGGTCCGGCGTGGGCCCGGGATACGAGCAGTACTTC; CDR3: CASSPGSGVGPGYEQYF
J: TRBJ2-7; size: .; D: TRBD1; V: TRBV9; DNA: TGTGCCAGCAGCGCGACAGGGGGAAACTACGAGCAGTACTTC; CDR3: CASSATGGNYEQYF
J: TRBJ2-5; size: few; D: TRBD2; V: TRBV2; DNA: TGTGCCAGCACACTAGCGGAAGAGACCCAGTACTTC; CDR3: CASTLAEETQYF
J: TRBJ1-1; size: few; D: .; V: TRBV6-4; DNA: TGTGCCAGCAGCTTACGGCTGAACACTGAAGCTTTCTTT; CDR3: CASSLRLNTEAFF
J: TRBJ1-6; size: .; D: TRBD1; V: TRBV11-1; DNA: TGTGCCAGCAGCTCAGCGGACAGGGCGCTTAATTCACCCCTCCACTTT; CDR3: CASSSADRALNSPLHF
J: TRBJ1-4; size: .; D: TRBD1; V: TRBV11-2; DNA: TGTGCCAGCCGCCACAGGGGCGAAAAACTGTTTTTT; CDR3: CASRHRGEKLFF
J: TRBJ2-5; size: .; D: TRBD1; V: TRBV12-3/TRBV12-4; DNA: TGTGCCAGCCAAGGACAGGGGAGTGTGACCCAGTACTTC; CDR3: CASQGQGSVTQYF
J: TRBJ2-1; size: .; D: .; V: TRBV2; DNA: TGTGCCAGCAGGGCCTCCAATGAGCAGTTCTTC; CDR3: CASRASNEQFF
J: TRBJ1-2; size: .; D: .; V: TRBV4-2; DNA: TGTGCCAGCAGCCAAGGCAACGGAGGGAGCTATGGCTACACCTTC; CDR3: CASSQGNGGSYGYTF
J: TRBJ2-5; size: .; D: TRBD2; V: TRBV6-4; DNA: TGTGCCAGCAGCGGGGGACTACAAGAGACCCAGTACTTC; CDR3: CASSGGLQETQYF
J: TRBJ2-7; size: .; D: TRBD2; V: TRBV5-1; DNA: TGCGCCAGCAGGAGGCTTAGCGGGTCATCCTACGAGCAGTACTTC; CDR3: CASRRLSGSSYEQYF
J: TRBJ1-1; size: .; D: .; V: TRBV25-1; DNA: TGTGCCAGCTCCCCGGGGGTAGGGCGAGAGAAAAATGAAGCTTTCTTT; CDR3: CASSPGVGREKNEAFF
J: TRBJ2-7; size: once; D: .; V: TRBV29-1; DNA: TGCAGCGTTGAAGGGGGATTCTCCTACGAGCAGTACTTC; CDR3: CSVEGGFSYEQYF
J: TRBJ1-4; size: .; D: .; V: TRBV7-9; DNA: TGTGCCAGCAGCTCTCGGGAGGAAAAACTGTTTTTT; CDR3: CASSSREEKLFF
J: TRBJ2-1; size: once; D: TRBD1; V: TRBV5-1; DNA: TGCGCCAGCACCCTGGGGACAGGGGCCAATGTCGATGAGCAGTTCTTC; CDR3: CASTLGTGANVDEQFF
J: TRBJ2-5; size: .; D: TRBD2; V: TRBV15; DNA: TGTGCCACCAGCAGGCGGGGGAGAGGAGAGACCCAGTACTTC; CDR3: CATSRRGRGETQYF
J: TRBJ1-1; size: .; D: .; V: TRBV7-9; DNA: TGTGCCAGCACCTCCAAAGAGGGTATCTCTGAAGCTTTCTTT; CDR3: CASTSKEGISEAFF
J: TRBJ2-3; size: few; D: TRBD1; V: TRBV7-2; DNA: TGTGCCAGCAGCTACCAGACGGGACAGGGGCCAGATACGCAGTATTTT; CDR3: CASSYQTGQGPDTQYF